This T cell receptor beta chain was sequenced for a study of vaccination effects on CD4 cells after COVID-19. ViraFEST expansion of antigen-specific CD4+ T cells with viral peptide pools preceded sequencing. Once cultured for approximately 10 days, the cells underwent separation to obtain CD4+ T cells. Absence of prior SARS-CoV-2 infection characterized the vaccine recipients, who showed negative nucleocapsid antibodies. Under 2.5 million PBMC were placed in each well, which was supplemented with about 9.3 IU/ml IL-2 and roughly 10 ug/ml peptides. Cultures had half their medium replaced with IL-2 medium on days 3 and 7. As to this clone: Its specificity is unknown.

Assay used: immunoSEQ multiplex PCR; TCRdb lists only in-frame clones, some missing. The sample records roughly 27,000 clones, 72% being singletons. This clonotype was obtained from a human donor who received a COVID-19 vaccine. This material consisted of CD4+ T cells from PBMCs cultured with SARS-CoV-2 spike peptides, taken before COVID-19 vaccination.

The CDR3, as DNA: TGTGCCAGCAGCTTGGGGGGACAGGGTAACTATGGCTACACCTTC. Amino acids: CASSLGGQGNYGYTF. This chain connects TRBV5-5 to TRBJ1-2; 9 bases are shared with TRBD1. In germline, CDR1 is SGHKS, CDR2 YYEKEE (reference sequence). Trimming at V came to 0 bases and at J to 1 base, leaving 1 base not matched to a gene. This CDR3 has 15 residues.